The present entry profiles one T cell receptor beta chain with its context. Its antigen remains unidentified. The sample comes from a study of siplizumab effects on memory and regulatory T cells. The repertoire was sequenced with immunoSEQ multiplex PCR; TCRdb's copy has only in-frame clones and lacks some. Counted here are about 120,000 clones, 80% to 95% occurring once; the ten biggest clones make up approximately 0.17%. General study points: Whether the proliferating Tregs (from siplizumab cultures) were suppressive was not confirmed. The drug siplizumab significantly decreased the alloreactive sequences that could be traced to unstimulated CD4+ memory cells. Naive T cells were seemingly more diverse than memory cells, and major contributions to the alloresponse seemed to be made by them. In siplizumab conditions, mappable alloreactive CD4+ clones averaged 68.8% Treg-derived, against around 30% in controls.

V lost 1 base to trimming and J lost 9 bases; unmatched junction nucleotides: 10. This CDR3 has 15 residues. Looked up from germline, CDR1 is SGHNT and CDR2 is YYREEE (reference sequence). This sequence was found in a human donor in good health. The rearrangement uses TRBV5-4 and TRBJ2-1, with TRBD1 identical over 7 bases. Sequenced input: non-Treg CD4+ T cells sorted from blood. The CDR3 protein is CASSLQSRGLGEQFF. CDR3 bases: TGTGCCAGCAGCTTGCAATCGAGGGGGCTGGGTGAGCAGTTCTTC.